This entry lists 18 T cell receptor beta chains sequenced from one sample in a study of blood T cell repertoires in COVID-19. The table came from immunoSEQ multiplex PCR; TCRdb's copy has only in-frame clones and leaves some out. In the table there are about 250,000 clones, around 88% of which are singletons. The sequencing input was peripheral blood. The receptors stem from a man older than 75 with acute or convalescent COVID-19.

The chain combines TRBV14 with TRBJ2-7; TRBD1 matches at 7 bases. This CDR3 spans 15 amino acids. Germline CDR1 and CDR2: SGHDN and FVKESK. V was pared by 1 base and J by 5 bases, with 8 bases of the junction left unmatched. As DNA, the CDR3 is TGTGCCAGCAGCCAAGCGATAGGGGGCTACCACGAGCAGTACTTC. Translating it yields CASSQAIGGYHEQYF. Variable domain in full (rest from reference TRBV14 and TRBJ2-7): EAGVTQFPSHSVIEKGQTVTLRCDPISGHDNLYWYRRVMGKEIKFLLHFVKESKQDESGMPNNRFLAERTGGTYSTLKVQPAELEDSGVYFCASSQAIGGYHEQYFGPGTRLTVT.

The chain links TRBV9 to TRBJ2-3; 7 bases match TRBD2. This CDR3 comprises 16 residues. From germline, CDR1 is SGDLS and CDR2 YYNGEE. With V trimmed by 0 bases and J by 2 bases, 6 bases remained unmatched. CDR3 sequence reads: CASSVGAGSVTDTQYF. CDR3 DNA sequence: TGTGCCAGCAGCGTAGGAGCGGGGTCCGTCACAGATACGCAGTATTTT.

The chain is built from TRBV4-1 and TRBJ1-4, with D uncertain. Per the germline V gene, CDR1 is MGHRA and CDR2 is YSYEKL. The V gene lost 1 base and the J gene lost 0 bases, with 9 bases spanning the gap. This CDR3 has 16 residues. CDR3: CASSQGVLATNEKLFF. The CDR3, as DNA: TGCGCCAGCAGCCAAGGAGTACTCGCAACTAATGAAAAACTGTTTTTT.

The CDR3 here is CASSGGQGASPFF. The CDR3 nucleotides read TGTGCCAGCAGTGGGGGACAGGGGGCCTCACCTTTCTTT. This chain uses TRBV2 with TRBJ1-1, with TRBD1 identical over 12 bases. CDR3 length equals 13 residues. Germline values: CDR1 SNHLY, CDR2 FYNNEI. V gave up 4 bases and J gave up 12 bases; unmatched junction bases: 6.

This chain joins TRBV4-1 and TRBJ2-3; possibly TRBD2 for D (5 bases). With 4 bases removed from V and 4 bases from J, the gap between germline ends came to 12 bases. The CDR3 runs to 14 residues. CDR1 is MGHRA, CDR2 YSYEKL, per germline. The CDR3 DNA follows: TGCGCCAGCAGCCGGACGAAGAGGGCAGATACGCAGTATTTT. Translating gives CASSRTKRADTQYF.

With regard to this clone: Other DNA sequences in the same sample also yield this CDR3. The chain recombines TRBV12-3 or TRBV12-4 with TRBJ1-2; the D is unclear. The CDR3 is 11 amino acids. Trimming took 2 bases from V and 5 from J, leaving 3 bases between them. CDR3 coding DNA: TGTGCCAGCAGTTTACGGTATGGCTACACCTTC. This sequence encodes CASSLRYGYTF.

The gene calls are TRBV19 and TRBJ2-2; D may be TRBD2 (6 bases). V was shortened by 5 bases and J by 6 bases, with 13 bases between the two germline ends. The CDR3 consists of 14 residues. Germline loops: CDR1 LNHDA, CDR2 SQIVND (reference sequence). The CDR3 sequence: CASSVTGVPGELFF. In DNA form, the CDR3 reads TGTGCCAGTAGTGTTACGGGGGTACCCGGGGAGCTGTTTTTT.

The chain links TRBV5-1 to TRBJ2-7; perhaps TRBD2 as D (5 bases). Trimming removed 0 bases at V and 2 bases at J, with 12 bases between. This CDR3 contains 15 residues. The V gene's germline CDR1 is SGHRS and CDR2 YFSETQ. Here the CDR3 reads CASSLAPSSAYEQYF. CDR3 nucleotides: TGCGCCAGCAGCTTGGCGCCTAGCTCAGCCTACGAGCAGTACTTC.

The gene calls are TRBV24-1 and TRBJ2-1; the D gene is possibly TRBD1 (5 bases). V shed 5 bases and J shed 0 bases, with 13 bases lying between them. Germline-derived CDR1 and CDR2 are KGHDR and SFDVKD. CDR3 length: 16 residues. The CDR3 nucleotides read TGTGCCACCAGTGCCTTCAGGGAAAGCTCCTACAATGAGCAGTTCTTC. Translating it yields CATSAFRESSYNEQFF.

This sequence joins TRBV9 and TRBJ1-6; D unresolved. In germline, CDR1 is SGDLS, CDR2 YYNGEE. This CDR3 has 16 residues. Deletions cut 2 bases from V and 0 bases from J, with 9 bases between. CDR3 amino acids: CASSVSQNSYNSPLHF. For the CDR3, the DNA is TGTGCCAGCAGCGTGAGCCAAAACTCCTATAATTCACCCCTCCACTTT.

The rearrangement joins TRBV3-1 (or the pseudogene TRBV3-2) to TRBJ2-1, with no clear D. This CDR3 region has 14 residues. V lost 5 bases and J lost 6, with 14 bases in between. Germline values: CDR1 LGHDT, CDR2 YNNKEL (reference sequence). CDR3 loop: CASSSFQWANEQFF. CDR3 nucleotides: TGTGCCAGCAGCTCCTTCCAGTGGGCCAATGAGCAGTTCTTC.

This chain joins TRBV5-1 and TRBJ2-7; D call uncertain. Germline V gene data show CDR1 as SGHRS and CDR2 as YFSETQ. Deletions cut 2 bases from V and 4 bases from J, with 16 bases between. CDR3 length: 15 amino acids. CDR3 residues: CASSFNDWNSYEQYF. The CDR3 bases are TGCGCCAGCAGCTTTAATGACTGGAATAGTTACGAGCAGTACTTC.

This sequence joins TRBV7-9 and TRBJ1-4; 7 nucleotides align to TRBD1. V gave up 3 bases and J gave up 8 bases; unmatched junction bases: 6. The CDR3 totals 14 residues. Germline CDR1 is SEHNR and CDR2 is FQNEAQ (reference sequence). The CDR3 DNA sequence: TGTGCCAGCAGCTTCAGGGGGGTGGAGGAAAAACTGTTTTTT. This gives the protein CASSFRGVEEKLFF.

The chain recombines TRBV19 with TRBJ2-3, with 9 bases fitting TRBD2. Germline CDR1 is LNHDA and CDR2 is SQIVND (reference sequence). Germline trimming cut 3 bases from V and 1 base from J; bases unmatched to any gene: 5. The CDR3 has 16 amino acids. The CDR3 loop reads CASSMVRGGGTDTQYF. The CDR3, as DNA: TGTGCCAGTAGTATGGTGCGGGGGGGCGGCACAGATACGCAGTATTTT. The full variable domain, rest sourced from reference TRBV19 and TRBJ2-3, is DGGITQSPKYLFRKEGQNVTLSCEQNLNHDAMYWYRQDPGQGLRLIYYSQIVNDFQKGDIAEGYSVSREKKESFPLTVTSAQKNPTAFYLCASSMVRGGGTDTQYFGPGTRLTVL.

This clone was seen once. V usage is TRBV7-3 and J usage is TRBJ2-3; 7 bases agree with TRBD1. The V and J ends lost 6 bases and 5 bases, in that order; junction bases with no gene match: 2. CDR1 is SGHTA and CDR2 is FQGTGA in the germline V gene. The CDR3 loop spans 12 amino acids. In DNA, the CDR3 is TGTGCCAGCAGTCCAGGGGGAGATACGCAGTATTTT. Residues: CASSPGGDTQYF. Combining the CDR3 with reference TRBV7-3 and TRBJ2-3 gives the whole variable domain GAGVSQTPSNKVTEKGKYVELRCDPISGHTALYWYRQSLGQGPEFLIYFQGTGAADDSGLPNDRFFAVRPEGSVSTLKIQRTERGDSAVYLCASSPGGDTQYFGPGTRLTVL.

V and J are TRBV7-8 and TRBJ2-7; 8 nucleotides match TRBD2. Germline V gene lookup returns CDR1 SGHVS and CDR2 FQNEAQ. This CDR3 spans 15 amino acids. V dropped 1 base and J dropped 1; count of bases not matched to a gene: 3. The CDR3 DNA follows: TGTGCCAGCAGCTTAGTGGGGACTAGTTCCTACGAGCAGTACTTC. The encoded protein is CASSLVGTSSYEQYF.

The V and J genes are TRBV6-5 and TRBJ1-3, with 10 bases aligning to TRBD1. V trimming: 6 bases; J trimming: 2 bases; junction bases outside the gene matches: 4. The CDR3 sequence is 15 residues long. Germline-derived CDR1 and CDR2 are MNHEY and SVGAGI. In nucleotides, the CDR3 is TGTGCCAGCAGGAGCGGACAGGGGGCTGGAAACACCATATATTTT. Amino acids: CASRSGQGAGNTIYF.

The chain couples TRBV5-1 to TRBJ1-2; TRBD1 aligns across 7 bases. The V and J ends lost 4 bases and 4 bases, in that order; junction bases with no gene match: 13. This CDR3 spans 16 amino acids. Germline loops: CDR1 SGHRS, CDR2 YFSETQ. CDR3 amino acids: CASSLPEGGASYGYTF. The CDR3 nucleotides read TGCGCCAGCAGCCTCCCCGAAGGGGGCGCAAGCTATGGCTACACCTTC.